These T cell receptor beta chains were read from a single sample in a study of blood T cell repertoires in COVID-19. Libraries were prepared by immunoSEQ multiplex PCR; TCRdb keeps only in-frame clonotypes and omits some of them. The sample lists 130,000 or so clones, roughly 84% occurring once. Sequenced material: peripheral blood. The receptors stem from a man in his sixties with acute or convalescent COVID-19. CDR3s include the opening cysteine and the closing phenylalanine or tryptophan. A D gene is named only where the DNA matches it firmly. Clone size is given for some rows only: seen once, a few or many times, or a class if the clone is expanded.

abundance,j_gene,v_gene,d_gene,CDR3nt,CDR3aa
.,TRBJ2-3,TRBV6-5,TRBD2,TGTGCCAGCACCCCGCGCGGGGGGGCAGATACGCAGTATTTT,CASTPRGGADTQYF
.,TRBJ1-5,TRBV2,TRBD1,TGTGCCAGCAGGTTGGGACAGAATAGCAATCAGCCCCAGCATTTT,CASRLGQNSNQPQHF
once,TRBJ1-2,TRBV5-1,TRBD1,TGCGCCAGCAGCAAGGGACAGGCGGATGGCTACACCTTC,CASSKGQADGYTF
.,TRBJ2-1,TRBV6-5,.,TGTGCCAGCAGTCCAGACCCTACAGGGTGGGGGCGATTCTTC,CASSPDPTGWGRFF
.,TRBJ2-1,TRBV27,TRBD2,TGTGCCAGCAGTTCACGACTAGCGGGGACCAATGAGCAGTTCTTC,CASSSRLAGTNEQFF
.,TRBJ1-2,TRBV30,.,TGTGCCTGGAGTGTAGGAGGGATCGGATATGGCTACACCTTC,CAWSVGGIGYGYTF
.,TRBJ2-2,TRBV9,.,TGTGCCAGCAGCGTCAGAACTAGTACCGGGGAGCTGTTTTTT,CASSVRTSTGELFF
.,TRBJ2-3,TRBV5-8,.,TGTGCCAGCAGCGTGACTGGACAGGCGGGAAATACGCAGTATTTT,CASSVTGQAGNTQYF
.,TRBJ2-4,TRBV27,.,TGTGCCAGCAGTTTTCTCGCAGGAGCCAAAAACATTCAGTACTTC,CASSFLAGAKNIQYF
.,TRBJ2-1,TRBV11-2,.,TGTGCCAGCAGCTTAGGGGTAGTCGGGAATTACAATGAGCAGTTCTTC,CASSLGVVGNYNEQFF
.,TRBJ2-3,TRBV5-1,TRBD1,TGCGCCAGCTCGTGGGCCGGACAGGGCACAGATACGCAGTATTTT,CASSWAGQGTDTQYF
.,TRBJ1-2,TRBV27,.,TGTGCCAGCAGTGCCACAACAGGGCGGCCCTCTGGCTACACCTTC,CASSATTGRPSGYTF
once,TRBJ2-7,TRBV5-6,TRBD1,TGTGCCAGCAGTTTCACAGGGGGCCTCGAGCAGTACTTC,CASSFTGGLEQYF
.,TRBJ1-2,TRBV29-1,.,TGCAGCGTTGGAGGATTTTTAGAAAACTATGGCTACACCTTC,CSVGGFLENYGYTF
.,TRBJ2-7,TRBV11-2,.,TGTGCCAGCAGCTTAGACCGACAAAGCTCCTACGAGCAGTACTTC,CASSLDRQSSYEQYF
.,TRBJ1-1,TRBV29-1,.,TGCAGCGTGAGACCGGGACATCTCACTGAAGCTTTCTTT,CSVRPGHLTEAFF
once,TRBJ2-1,TRBV19,TRBD2,TGTGCCAGTAGTACGAGCGGGGACTCCTACAATGAGCAGTTCTTC,CASSTSGDSYNEQFF